This record concerns one T cell receptor (beta chain) sequence. Trimming took 5 bases from V and 2 from J; bases not matched to a gene: 13. CDR3 length equals 17 residues. CDR1 and CDR2 from the germline V gene are SGHAT and FQNNGV. These data originate in a study of early T cells in non-severe SARS-CoV-2 infection. Study information: Chains stayed unpaired after sequencing of bulk RNA from unsorted whole blood.

As part of library construction, unique molecular identifiers were attached to individual cDNA molecules. TCRdb used MiXCR to reprocess the 5' RACE reads, holding one entry per CDR3 protein. The sample carries some 67,000 distinct CDR3 sequences, about a tenth recorded once. This clonotype was obtained from an adult who was a healthcare worker with PCR-confirmed SARS-CoV-2 infection or an uninfected control (not recorded which). This sample comprised whole blood, obtained at baseline. The V call is TRBV11-2, the J call TRBJ2-3; 7 bases align to TRBD2. CDR3 nucleotides: TGTGCCAGCAGCCGCGGACCTGGGACTACCTTCACAGATACGCAGTATTTT. It specifies CASSRGPGTTFTDTQYF.